Listed below are T cell receptor beta chains from one sample, sequenced in a study of radiotherapy plus CTLA-4 blockade in lung cancer. Measured with immunoSEQ multiplex PCR; TCRdb has only the in-frame clones, and not every one. Among under 100,000 clones listed, over 80% were seen once. The material sequenced was peripheral blood, taken from a patient treated with radiotherapy plus ipilimumab. The receptors here all came from a human donor with non-small cell lung cancer that progressed on radiotherapy plus ipilimumab. Each CDR3 is given with its conserved first and last residue. D genes are given only for firm matches. Size is omitted from some rows. Given values are once, few, many or a class for expanded clones.

abundance: .; v_gene: TRBV28; len: 14; d_gene: TRBD1; j_gene: TRBJ2-1; CDR3aa: CASSTRQGYNEQFF; CDR3nt: TGTGCCAGCAGTACAAGACAGGGGTACAATGAGCAGTTCTTC
abundance: few; v_gene: TRBV7-8; len: 14; d_gene: .; j_gene: TRBJ1-6; CDR3aa: CASSYGTPNSPLHF; CDR3nt: TGTGCCAGCAGCTATGGGACGCCCAATTCACCCCTCCACTTT
abundance: .; v_gene: TRBV5-1; len: 13; d_gene: .; j_gene: TRBJ1-1; CDR3aa: CASSLQGNTEAFF; CDR3nt: TGCGCCAGCAGCTTACAGGGGAACACTGAAGCTTTCTTT
abundance: .; v_gene: TRBV7-3; len: 13; d_gene: .; j_gene: TRBJ1-5; CDR3aa: CASSLAAYQPQHF; CDR3nt: TGTGCCAGCAGCTTGGCAGCTTATCAGCCCCAGCATTTT
abundance: .; v_gene: TRBV4-1; len: 13; d_gene: .; j_gene: TRBJ1-2; CDR3aa: CASSQEGNYGYTF; CDR3nt: TGCGCCAGCAGCCAAGAAGGGAACTATGGCTACACCTTC
abundance: .; v_gene: TRBV6-1; len: 14; d_gene: TRBD1; j_gene: TRBJ2-3; CDR3aa: CASSGTGNTDTQYF; CDR3nt: TGTGCCAGCAGCGGGACAGGGAACACAGATACGCAGTATTTT
abundance: .; v_gene: TRBV7-9; len: 15; d_gene: .; j_gene: TRBJ2-6; CDR3aa: CASVPPSSGANVLTF; CDR3nt: TGTGCCAGCGTACCTCCGTCCTCTGGGGCCAACGTCCTGACTTTC
abundance: .; v_gene: TRBV5-5; len: 15; d_gene: .; j_gene: TRBJ1-1; CDR3aa: CASSLAVGSSTEAFF; CDR3nt: TGTGCCAGCAGCTTGGCGGTAGGAAGTTCCACTGAAGCTTTCTTT
abundance: .; v_gene: TRBV6-6; len: 13; d_gene: TRBD1; j_gene: TRBJ2-5; CDR3aa: CASRDRVQETQYF; CDR3nt: TGTGCCAGCCGGGACAGGGTACAAGAGACCCAGTACTTC
abundance: .; v_gene: TRBV7-2; len: 16; d_gene: TRBD2; j_gene: TRBJ2-5; CDR3aa: CASSLGLAGTQETQYF; CDR3nt: TGTGCCAGCAGCTTAGGTCTAGCGGGGACCCAAGAGACCCAGTACTTC
abundance: few; v_gene: TRBV29-1; len: 11; d_gene: .; j_gene: TRBJ1-2; CDR3aa: CSVADSYGYTF; CDR3nt: TGCAGCGTTGCCGACAGCTATGGCTACACCTTC
abundance: .; v_gene: TRBV4-1; len: 16; d_gene: .; j_gene: TRBJ1-2; CDR3aa: CASSQSIVESYYGYTF; CDR3nt: TGCGCCAGCAGCCAGTCCATAGTGGAGTCTTACTATGGCTACACCTTC
abundance: .; v_gene: TRBV30; len: 12; d_gene: .; j_gene: TRBJ1-6; CDR3aa: CAWRQPNSPLHF; CDR3nt: TGTGCCTGGAGACAGCCCAATTCACCCCTCCACTTT
abundance: .; v_gene: TRBV14; len: 17; d_gene: .; j_gene: TRBJ1-3; CDR3aa: CASSQDRGSYSGNTIYF; CDR3nt: TGTGCCAGCAGCCAAGATCGGGGCTCGTACTCTGGAAACACCATATATTTT
abundance: once; v_gene: TRBV6-5; len: 14; d_gene: TRBD2; j_gene: TRBJ2-3; CDR3aa: CASRLLAGGDTQYF; CDR3nt: TGTGCCAGCCGATTACTAGCGGGGGGGGATACGCAGTATTTT
abundance: .; v_gene: TRBV5-1; len: 17; d_gene: TRBD1; j_gene: TRBJ2-6; CDR3aa: CASSAGTGPSGANVLTF; CDR3nt: TGCGCCAGCAGCGCCGGGACAGGACCTTCTGGGGCCAACGTCCTGACTTTC
abundance: .; v_gene: TRBV30; len: 15; d_gene: TRBD1; j_gene: TRBJ1-2; CDR3aa: CAWTPGDRGHYGYTF; CDR3nt: TGTGCCTGGACCCCAGGGGACAGGGGGCACTATGGCTACACCTTC
abundance: .; v_gene: TRBV19; len: 15; d_gene: .; j_gene: TRBJ2-2; CDR3aa: CASKALNSNTGELFF; CDR3nt: TGTGCCAGTAAGGCACTCAATTCGAACACCGGGGAGCTGTTTTTT
abundance: few; v_gene: TRBV10-2; len: 16; d_gene: TRBD2; j_gene: TRBJ2-7; CDR3aa: CASSEGRFSGAYEQYF; CDR3nt: TGCGCCAGCAGTGAAGGGAGGTTTAGCGGGGCCTACGAGCAGTACTTC
abundance: .; v_gene: TRBV4-3; len: 14; d_gene: .; j_gene: TRBJ2-7; CDR3aa: CASSQEGGTYEQYF; CDR3nt: TGCGCCAGCAGCCAAGAAGGGGGTACCTACGAGCAGTACTTC
abundance: large; v_gene: TRBV10-3; len: 13; d_gene: TRBD1; j_gene: TRBJ1-5; CDR3aa: CAISQGGRQPQHF; CDR3nt: TGTGCCATCAGTCAGGGGGGTAGGCAGCCCCAGCATTTT
abundance: .; v_gene: TRBV11-2; len: 15; d_gene: TRBD1; j_gene: TRBJ1-5; CDR3aa: CASSSTGPGNQPQHF; CDR3nt: TGTGCCAGCAGCTCGACAGGGCCGGGCAATCAGCCCCAGCATTTT
abundance: .; v_gene: TRBV25-1; len: 11; d_gene: .; j_gene: TRBJ1-4; CDR3aa: CASSVAKKLFF; CDR3nt: TGTGCCAGCAGTGTGGCGAAAAAACTGTTTTTT
abundance: few; v_gene: TRBV18; len: 13; d_gene: TRBD1; j_gene: TRBJ1-5; CDR3aa: CASSSDRAQPQHF; CDR3nt: TGTGCCAGCTCCTCCGACAGGGCTCAGCCCCAGCATTTT
abundance: .; v_gene: TRBV4-3; len: 17; d_gene: TRBD2; j_gene: TRBJ2-1; CDR3aa: CASSQDSSGGRQNEQFF; CDR3nt: TGCGCCAGCAGCCAAGATTCTAGCGGGGGGCGACAAAATGAGCAGTTCTTC
abundance: .; v_gene: TRBV6-5; len: 13; d_gene: .; j_gene: TRBJ1-2; CDR3aa: CASELKDSYGYTF; CDR3nt: TGTGCCAGCGAGCTGAAGGACTCCTATGGCTACACCTTC
abundance: .; v_gene: TRBV11-1; len: 15; d_gene: .; j_gene: TRBJ1-2; CDR3aa: CASSPTGTRDYGYTF; CDR3nt: TGTGCCAGCAGCCCCACCGGGACCCGAGACTATGGCTACACCTTC
abundance: .; v_gene: TRBV20-1; len: 11; d_gene: .; j_gene: TRBJ2-1; CDR3aa: CSARAESEQFF; CDR3nt: TGCAGTGCTAGAGCTGAGTCTGAGCAGTTCTTC
abundance: .; v_gene: TRBV4-3; len: 14; d_gene: .; j_gene: TRBJ1-1; CDR3aa: CASSQGTENTEAFF; CDR3nt: TGCGCCAGCAGCCAAGGGACAGAGAACACTGAAGCTTTCTTT
abundance: .; v_gene: TRBV20-1; len: 11; d_gene: .; j_gene: TRBJ2-7; CDR3aa: CSAGKQGRQYF; CDR3nt: TGCAGTGCTGGGAAGCAGGGAAGGCAGTACTTC
abundance: .; v_gene: TRBV30; len: 14; d_gene: .; j_gene: TRBJ2-2; CDR3aa: CACQGGGATGELFF; CDR3nt: TGTGCCTGCCAAGGGGGAGGGGCCACCGGGGAGCTGTTTTTT
abundance: .; v_gene: TRBV28; len: 16; d_gene: .; j_gene: TRBJ2-6; CDR3aa: CASTTSFRSGANVLTF; CDR3nt: TGTGCCAGCACCACATCATTCCGCTCTGGGGCCAACGTCCTGACTTTC
abundance: few; v_gene: TRBV18; len: 15; d_gene: .; j_gene: TRBJ1-4; CDR3aa: CASSPKAATNEKLFF; CDR3nt: TGTGCCAGCTCACCAAAGGCCGCAACTAATGAAAAACTGTTTTTT
abundance: few; v_gene: TRBV13; len: 14; d_gene: .; j_gene: TRBJ2-7; CDR3aa: CASSLSQGAYEQYF; CDR3nt: TGTGCCAGCAGCTTAAGCCAGGGTGCCTACGAGCAGTACTTC
abundance: .; v_gene: TRBV11-1; len: 15; d_gene: .; j_gene: TRBJ1-3; CDR3aa: CASSLESVSGNTIYF; CDR3nt: TGTGCCAGCAGCTTAGAATCGGTCTCTGGAAACACCATATATTTT
abundance: .; v_gene: TRBV7-9; len: 15; d_gene: TRBD2; j_gene: TRBJ2-1; CDR3aa: CASSLVAAGDNEQFF; CDR3nt: TGTGCCAGCAGCTTAGTTGCAGCGGGAGACAATGAGCAGTTCTTC
abundance: .; v_gene: TRBV7-9; len: 14; d_gene: .; j_gene: TRBJ1-2; CDR3aa: CASSLGVGTYGYTF; CDR3nt: TGTGCCAGCAGCTTAGGGGTCGGGACCTATGGCTACACCTTC
abundance: .; v_gene: TRBV7-2; len: 16; d_gene: TRBD2; j_gene: TRBJ2-3; CDR3aa: CASSLMAGGPPDTQYF; CDR3nt: TGTGCCAGCAGCTTAATGGCGGGAGGCCCTCCGGATACGCAGTATTTT
abundance: once; v_gene: TRBV11-1; len: 14; d_gene: .; j_gene: TRBJ2-7; CDR3aa: CASSLGVNKGEQYF; CDR3nt: TGTGCCAGCAGCTTAGGTGTGAATAAGGGCGAGCAGTACTTC
abundance: .; v_gene: TRBV5-1; len: 15; d_gene: TRBD2; j_gene: TRBJ2-5; CDR3aa: CASSLQAGGQETQYF; CDR3nt: TGCGCCAGCAGCTTGCAAGCGGGGGGCCAAGAGACCCAGTACTTC
abundance: .; v_gene: TRBV9; len: 14; d_gene: .; j_gene: TRBJ2-7; CDR3aa: CASSPQTDNYEQYF; CDR3nt: TGTGCCAGCAGCCCCCAGACAGACAACTACGAGCAGTACTTC
abundance: few; v_gene: TRBV4-1; len: 14; d_gene: .; j_gene: TRBJ1-2; CDR3aa: CASSQDPTGYGYTF; CDR3nt: TGCGCCAGCAGCCAAGATCCTACAGGGTACGGCTACACCTTC
abundance: .; v_gene: TRBV14; len: 14; d_gene: .; j_gene: TRBJ2-5; CDR3aa: CASSQDLIAETQYF; CDR3nt: TGTGCCAGCAGCCAAGATCTGATAGCGGAGACCCAGTACTTC
abundance: .; v_gene: TRBV4-1; len: 17; d_gene: TRBD1; j_gene: TRBJ1-5; CDR3aa: CASSQELNRGRGQPQHF; CDR3nt: TGCGCCAGCAGCCAAGAGTTAAACAGGGGTAGAGGACAGCCCCAGCATTTT
abundance: once; v_gene: TRBV6-6; len: 13; d_gene: .; j_gene: TRBJ1-1; CDR3aa: CASSPRMNTEAFF; CDR3nt: TGTGCCAGCAGTCCTAGGATGAACACTGAAGCTTTCTTT
abundance: .; v_gene: TRBV7-2; len: 14; d_gene: .; j_gene: TRBJ1-3; CDR3aa: CASSLVGSGNTIYF; CDR3nt: TGTGCCAGCAGCTTAGTGGGCTCTGGAAACACCATATATTTT
abundance: few; v_gene: TRBV7-3; len: 17; d_gene: .; j_gene: TRBJ2-6; CDR3aa: CASSLSPGYSGANVLTF; CDR3nt: TGTGCCAGCAGCTTAAGTCCGGGTTACTCTGGGGCCAACGTCCTGACTTTC
abundance: .; v_gene: TRBV4-3; len: 15; d_gene: .; j_gene: TRBJ2-1; CDR3aa: CASSPSRSGYNEQFF; CDR3nt: TGCGCCAGCAGCCCGTCCAGGTCGGGGTACAATGAGCAGTTCTTC
abundance: .; v_gene: TRBV28; len: 15; d_gene: .; j_gene: TRBJ1-3; CDR3aa: CASSLLGNSGNTIYF; CDR3nt: TGTGCCAGCAGTCTACTCGGGAACTCTGGAAACACCATATATTTT
abundance: .; v_gene: TRBV10-3; len: 13; d_gene: TRBD1; j_gene: TRBJ2-7; CDR3aa: CAIGDRGPYEQYF; CDR3nt: TGTGCCATCGGGGACAGGGGACCCTACGAGCAGTACTTC
abundance: once; v_gene: TRBV6-5; len: 14; d_gene: .; j_gene: TRBJ1-2; CDR3aa: CASSYSASTGGYTF; CDR3nt: TGTGCCAGCAGTTACTCAGCCTCGACGGGCGGCTACACCTTC
abundance: .; v_gene: TRBV7-9; len: 14; d_gene: .; j_gene: TRBJ1-2; CDR3aa: CASTVWGGGYGYTF; CDR3nt: TGTGCCAGCACCGTCTGGGGGGGCGGCTATGGCTACACCTTC
abundance: .; v_gene: TRBV19; len: 16; d_gene: TRBD1; j_gene: TRBJ1-5; CDR3aa: CASSLKDRGPNQPQHF; CDR3nt: TGTGCCAGTAGTCTCAAGGACAGGGGGCCCAATCAGCCCCAGCATTTT
abundance: .; v_gene: TRBV11-3; len: 16; d_gene: .; j_gene: TRBJ1-5; CDR3aa: CASSFRRVHGNQPQHF; CDR3nt: TGTGCCAGCAGCTTTAGAAGGGTCCACGGCAATCAGCCCCAGCATTTT
abundance: .; v_gene: TRBV2; len: 13; d_gene: .; j_gene: TRBJ1-2; CDR3aa: CASREELDYGYTF; CDR3nt: TGTGCCAGCAGGGAGGAGCTTGACTATGGCTACACCTTC